This T cell receptor beta chain is from a study of vaccination and CD4 T cells after COVID-19. Overall study context: Cellular stimulation was performed using overlapping spike peptides derived from SARS-CoV-2, HCoV-NL63, HCoV-OC43 and HCoV-229E.

The CDR3 runs 18 residues. J lost 0 bases, V lost 8 bases, and 8 bases had no gene match. The germline V gene encodes CDR1 MNHNS and CDR2 SASEGT. Notes on this clonotype: The antigen is unknown.

The Oncomine TCR Beta short-read assay sequenced DNA from cultured CD4+ T cells. Using its own MiXCR run on the PCR reads, TCRdb lists one record per CDR3 protein. The sample includes roughly 28,000 distinct CDR3 sequences, 40% to 45% of them seen just once. As to time point: late sampling 161 to 241 days after vaccination in a few convalescent patients. Treatment defined: approximately nine-day PBMC culture with coronavirus spike peptide pools or control peptides (ViraFEST assay). The clonotype comes from a human donor who had recovered from COVID-19. Sequenced here: CD4+ T cells from blood, cultured in vitro, sampled about 7 months after SARS-CoV-2 vaccination. This chain connects TRBV6-1 to TRBJ2-1, with 15 bases identical to TRBD2. The CDR3 region has the DNA TGTGCCAGCCTGGGGACTAGCGGGAGGTTGAGCTCCTACAATGAGCAGTTCTTC. It is translated as CASLGTSGRLSSYNEQFF.